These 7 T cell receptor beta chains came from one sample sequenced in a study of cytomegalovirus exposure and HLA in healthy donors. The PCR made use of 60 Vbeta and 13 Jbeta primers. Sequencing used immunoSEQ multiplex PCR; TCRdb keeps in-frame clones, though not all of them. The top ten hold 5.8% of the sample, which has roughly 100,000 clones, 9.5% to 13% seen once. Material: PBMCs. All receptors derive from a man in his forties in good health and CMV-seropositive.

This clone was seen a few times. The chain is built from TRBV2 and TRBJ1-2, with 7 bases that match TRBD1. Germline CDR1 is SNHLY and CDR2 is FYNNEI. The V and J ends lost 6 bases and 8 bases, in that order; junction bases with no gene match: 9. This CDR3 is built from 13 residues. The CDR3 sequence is CASRGDSPVGYTF. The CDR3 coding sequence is TGTGCCAGCAGGGGGGACAGCCCGGTGGGCTACACCTTC.

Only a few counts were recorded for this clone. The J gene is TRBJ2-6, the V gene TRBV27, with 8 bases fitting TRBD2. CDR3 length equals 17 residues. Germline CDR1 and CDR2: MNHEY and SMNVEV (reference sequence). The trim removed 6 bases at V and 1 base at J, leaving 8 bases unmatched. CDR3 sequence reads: CASRGRTSGSGANVLTF. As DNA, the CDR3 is TGTGCCAGCAGGGGACGAACTAGCGGTTCTGGGGCCAACGTCCTGACTTTC.

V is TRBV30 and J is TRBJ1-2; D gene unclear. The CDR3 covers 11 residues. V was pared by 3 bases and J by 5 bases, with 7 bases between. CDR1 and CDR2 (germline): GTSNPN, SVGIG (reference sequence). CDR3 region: CAWRRGYGYTF. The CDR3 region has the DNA TGTGCCTGGAGGCGGGGTTATGGCTACACCTTC. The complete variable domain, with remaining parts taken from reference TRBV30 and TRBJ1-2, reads SQTIHQWPATLVQPVGSPLSLECTVEGTSNPNLYWYRQAAGRGLQLLFYSVGIGQISSEVPQNLSASRPQDRQFILSSKKLLLSDSGFYLCAWRRGYGYTFGSGTRLTVV.

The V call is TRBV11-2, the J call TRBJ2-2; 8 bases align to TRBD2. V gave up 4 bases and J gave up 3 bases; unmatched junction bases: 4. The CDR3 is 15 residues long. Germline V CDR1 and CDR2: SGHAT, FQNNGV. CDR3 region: CASSSSGSDTGELFF. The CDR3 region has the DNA TGTGCCAGCAGCTCCAGCGGGAGCGACACCGGGGAGCTGTTTTTT. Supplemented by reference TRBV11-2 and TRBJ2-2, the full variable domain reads EAGVAQSPRYKIIEKRQSVAFWCNPISGHATLYWYQQILGQGPKLLIQFQNNGVVDDSQLPKDRFSAERLKGVDSTLKIQPAKLEDSAVYLCASSSSGSDTGELFFGEGSRLTVL.

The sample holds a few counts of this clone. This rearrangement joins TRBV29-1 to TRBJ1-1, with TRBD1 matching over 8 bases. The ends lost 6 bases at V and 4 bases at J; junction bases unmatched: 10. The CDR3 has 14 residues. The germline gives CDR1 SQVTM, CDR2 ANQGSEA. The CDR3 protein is CSVGRTGTSTEAFF. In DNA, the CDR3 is TGCAGCGTCGGCCGGACAGGGACGAGCACTGAAGCTTTCTTT.

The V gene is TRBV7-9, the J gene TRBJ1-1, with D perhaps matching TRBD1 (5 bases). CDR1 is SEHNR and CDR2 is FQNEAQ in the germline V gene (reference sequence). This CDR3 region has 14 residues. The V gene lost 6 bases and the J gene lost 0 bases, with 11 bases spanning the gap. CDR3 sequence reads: CASSLDSMNTEAFF. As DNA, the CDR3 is TGTGCCAGCAGTCTAGACAGTATGAACACTGAAGCTTTCTTT.

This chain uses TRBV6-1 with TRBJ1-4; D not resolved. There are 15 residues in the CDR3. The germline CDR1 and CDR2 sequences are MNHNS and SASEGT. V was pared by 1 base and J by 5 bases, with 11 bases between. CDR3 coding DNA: TGTGCCAGCAGTGAAGTGAGGGTCTTAAATGAAAAACTGTTTTTT. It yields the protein CASSEVRVLNEKLFF.